This is a list of T cell receptor beta chains from one sample in a study of T cell responses to AZD1222 COVID-19 vaccine. Produced via immunoSEQ multiplex PCR; TCRdb's table is partial and in-frame only. This sample has over 150,000 clones, with about nine tenths found just once. This specimen was peripheral blood, taken on day 0 of AZD1222 vaccination. The origin of the receptors is an adult in good health. The CDR3 runs from the conserved cysteine through the conserved F or W. Fields, in order: clone size, J gene, D gene, V gene, CDR3 DNA, CDR3 protein. A D gene is named only where the DNA matches it firmly. The size entry is marked missing in some rows and otherwise reads once, few, many or a size class.

. | TRBJ1-4 | . | TRBV21-1 | TGTGCCAGCAGCAAAGCTACCCGGGGGGCAGTATCTAATGAAAAACTGTTTTTT | CASSKATRGAVSNEKLFF
. | TRBJ2-7 | . | TRBV6-5 | TGTGCCAGCAGTTTAACCAGGGGCCGCGGTTTCTACGAGCAGTACTTC | CASSLTRGRGFYEQYF
. | TRBJ1-2 | TRBD1 | TRBV29-1 | TGCAGCGTTACCGGGACAGGGCATGGCTACACCTTC | CSVTGTGHGYTF
. | TRBJ2-1 | . | TRBV7-2 | TGTGCCAGCAGCTTAGGGACTTACAATGAGCAGTTCTTC | CASSLGTYNEQFF
. | TRBJ1-1 | . | TRBV18 | TGTGCCAGCTCAACCCAGCAGGGTCAAGAAACTGAAGCTTTCTTT | CASSTQQGQETEAFF
. | TRBJ2-7 | TRBD1 | TRBV11-1 | TGTGCCAGCAGCCCCAACGACAGGGGAGGTTACGAGCAGTACTTC | CASSPNDRGGYEQYF
once | TRBJ2-2 | . | TRBV7-9 | TGTGCCAGCAGCTTAGTCAGCTTATCGAACACCGGGGAGCTGTTTTTT | CASSLVSLSNTGELFF
. | TRBJ1-5 | . | TRBV5-1 | TGCGCCAGCAGCTTGGAAGGGAACAATCAGCCCCAGCATTTT | CASSLEGNNQPQHF
. | TRBJ2-3 | . | TRBV3-1/TRBV3-2 | TGTGCCAGCAGCCGGGGGCGGGGGACGGGAGATACGCAGTATTTT | CASSRGRGTGDTQYF
. | TRBJ1-4 | . | TRBV18 | TGTGCCAGCTCACCTCCGATCACGGTGGGAAAGGGGGGAAAACTGTTTTTT | CASSPPITVGKGGKLFF
. | TRBJ1-6 | . | TRBV19 | TGTGCCAGTAGTATCGGAGGACAGTCACCCCTCCACTTT | CASSIGGQSPLHF
. | TRBJ2-3 | TRBD2 | TRBV14 | TGTGCCAGCAGCCAGGGACCGTCGGGGGGGTCCCCAGATACGCAGTATTTT | CASSQGPSGGSPDTQYF
. | TRBJ1-2 | TRBD1 | TRBV6-2/TRBV6-3 | TGTGCCAGCAGTTACAGGACAGGGACTGGCTACACCTTC | CASSYRTGTGYTF
. | TRBJ1-2 | . | TRBV6-5 | TGTGCCAGCAGTTCCGTGGGGGGCTATGGCTACACCTTC | CASSSVGGYGYTF
. | TRBJ1-1 | . | TRBV24-1 | TGTGCCACCAGTGGCAAAAATCAGGGGCGAACTGAAGCTTTCTTT | CATSGKNQGRTEAFF
once | TRBJ2-1 | TRBD1 | TRBV4-2 | TGTGCCAGCAGCCACACCTCGACAGGGAACAATGAGCAGTTCTTC | CASSHTSTGNNEQFF
. | TRBJ1-5 | TRBD1 | TRBV6-4 | TGTGCCAGCAGCACAGGGGGAAATCAGCCCCAGCATTTT | CASSTGGNQPQHF
. | TRBJ2-1 | . | TRBV6-5 | TGTGCCAGCAGACGCACGGTAAGGGAGCAGTTCTTC | CASRRTVREQFF
. | TRBJ1-1 | TRBD1 | TRBV6-6 | TGTGCCAGCAGTTACCGAGACAGGGGGCAGTCAGAAGCTTTCTTT | CASSYRDRGQSEAFF
. | TRBJ1-6 | . | TRBV24-1 | TGTGCCACCAGTGAGGGGACATACCCCTATAATTCACCCCTCCACTTT | CATSEGTYPYNSPLHF
. | TRBJ2-7 | TRBD1 | TRBV4-2 | TGTGCCAGCAGCCAATTGCGGGTGGGGGACAGGGCCCACGAGCAGTACTTC | CASSQLRVGDRAHEQYF
. | TRBJ2-5 | . | TRBV5-1 | TGCGCCAGCAGCTTGTGGGGCGGTGCAGAGACCCAGTACTTC | CASSLWGGAETQYF
few | TRBJ2-7 | . | TRBV15 | TGTGCCACCAGCAGAGGAGTCATTAAACAGGGTTACGAGCAGTACTTC | CATSRGVIKQGYEQYF
. | TRBJ1-5 | TRBD1 | TRBV27 | TGTGCCAGCAGTTTATTTTACAGGGGGAAGGATCAGCCCCAGCATTTT | CASSLFYRGKDQPQHF
. | TRBJ1-6 | . | TRBV19 | TGTGCCAGTGGCAGTTCCTATAATTCACCCCTCCACTTT | CASGSSYNSPLHF
. | TRBJ2-2 | . | TRBV28 | TGTGCCACCAAGGGGACGACGAACACCGGGGAGCTGTTTTTT | CATKGTTNTGELFF
. | TRBJ2-7 | . | TRBV4-2 | TGTGCCAGCAGCCAAGAACATACTAACGAGCAGTACTTC | CASSQEHTNEQYF
. | TRBJ2-7 | . | TRBV11-1 | TGTGCCAGCAGCTCCTGGCTCGGTAGCTCCTACGAGCAGTACTTC | CASSSWLGSSYEQYF
. | TRBJ1-4 | . | TRBV7-8 | TGTGCCAGCAGCTCTGGGGACTCAACTAATGAAAAACTGTTTTTT | CASSSGDSTNEKLFF
. | TRBJ1-2 | TRBD1 | TRBV4-1 | TGCGCCAGCAGCCAAGATATAACAGGGGGGACCTATGGCTACACCTTC | CASSQDITGGTYGYTF
. | TRBJ1-6 | . | TRBV2 | TGTGCCAGCAGTGCGCGACGGAGCTCCTATAATTCACCCCTCCACTTT | CASSARRSSYNSPLHF
. | TRBJ1-1 | . | TRBV19 | TGTGCCAGTAGCTTCGCAGCTGACACTGAAGCTTTCTTT | CASSFAADTEAFF
. | TRBJ1-1 | TRBD1 | TRBV5-5 | TGTGCCAGCAGCTTGTTGCTAACAGGGGGCACTGAAGCTTTCTTT | CASSLLLTGGTEAFF
. | TRBJ1-2 | TRBD1 | TRBV30 | TGTGCCTGGAGTGGTACAGGGGGCCACGGCTACACCTTC | CAWSGTGGHGYTF
. | TRBJ1-6 | . | TRBV27 | TGTGCCAGCAGTTTATCAGGGGTCGGTAATTCACCCCTCCACTTT | CASSLSGVGNSPLHF
. | TRBJ2-1 | . | TRBV7-2 | TGTGCCAGCAGCTCTGGGGGTCCACCCCATGAGCAGTTCTTC | CASSSGGPPHEQFF
. | TRBJ1-1 | . | TRBV19 | TGTGCCAGCCTCGGGCAGGCCGGAGGGGCTTTCTTT | CASLGQAGGAFF
. | TRBJ2-1 | . | TRBV18 | TGTGCCAGCTCACCACAGAGAAGCTCCTACAATGAGCAGTTCTTC | CASSPQRSSYNEQFF
. | TRBJ2-2 | . | TRBV24-1 | TGTGCCACCAGTGATTTAACAGATTCAATAGCTAACACCGGGGAGCTGTTTTTT | CATSDLTDSIANTGELFF
few | TRBJ2-7 | . | TRBV10-3 | TGTGCCATCAGTGAGGGGGCAGTCGACTCCTACGAGCAGTACTTC | CAISEGAVDSYEQYF
. | TRBJ1-1 | TRBD1 | TRBV27 | TGTGCCAGCAGTTTTTCCAGGGGGCTATTTCTGAACACTGAAGCTTTCTTT | CASSFSRGLFLNTEAFF
. | TRBJ1-3 | . | TRBV6-5 | TGTGCCAGCGAGGACAGCCGACATGGAAACACCATATATTTT | CASEDSRHGNTIYF
. | TRBJ1-6 | . | TRBV7-2 | TGTGCCAGTCGGGGGGGGGCCTTAAATTCACCCCTCCACTTT | CASRGGALNSPLHF
. | TRBJ1-3 | . | TRBV6-1 | TGTGCCAGCAGTGAAGAGAGCTCTGGAAACACCATATATTTT | CASSEESSGNTIYF
. | TRBJ2-5 | . | TRBV18 | TGTGCCAGCTTCCCGGGGCAAAAAGAGACCCAGTACTTC | CASFPGQKETQYF
. | TRBJ2-5 | . | TRBV11-2 | TGTGCCAGCAGCTTAGCGCGGACTGTGACCCAACAAGAGACCCAGTACTTC | CASSLARTVTQQETQYF
once | TRBJ1-2 | TRBD1 | TRBV12-3/TRBV12-4 | TGTGCCAGCAGTTACACAGGGGTTGGCTACACCTTC | CASSYTGVGYTF
. | TRBJ1-1 | TRBD1 | TRBV18 | TGTGCCAGCTCACCATGGCAAGGGACAGGGGTTGCTGAAGCTTTCTTT | CASSPWQGTGVAEAFF
. | TRBJ2-1 | TRBD2 | TRBV18 | TGTGCCAGCTCACCACCTAGCGGGGCTGTCTACAATGAGCAGTTCTTC | CASSPPSGAVYNEQFF
. | TRBJ1-1 | . | TRBV19 | TGTGCCAGTACCCATTTGACAGGGAACACTGAAGCTTTCTTT | CASTHLTGNTEAFF
. | TRBJ2-7 | . | TRBV19 | TGTGCCAGTAGTATTGGTGCACAGAGATATTACGAGCAGTACTTC | CASSIGAQRYYEQYF